One and the same sample provided the 9 T cell receptor beta chains below, sequenced in a study of spatial heterogeneity in lung cancer (dated by TCRdb to between 2017 and 2020). Library generation was performed with 5' RACE. Instrument used: NextSeq 500. The public reads were quality trimmed at Q25 with fastp and then assembled into clones with MiXCR by TCRdb, keeping productive beta chains. Rows are unified per CDR3 protein, each entry keeping the most common DNA and genes. The sample table contains tens of thousands of distinct CDR3 sequences; only one count was recorded for less than 6% of them. 30% to 40% of the sample belongs to the ten largest clones. The sample's time point, from its label and the paper: sample taken at primary tumor resection. Without any cell sorting, TCR sequencing was performed on whole RNA extracted either from tumor and nontumor lung tissue or from cryopreserved PBMC samples.

Sequencing used PBMCs, obtained at surgery. Receptors originate from a male donor with early-stage non-small cell lung cancer.

The rearrangement joins TRBV4-3 to TRBJ2-5; D gene unclear. This CDR3 has 14 residues. The germline V and J ends were trimmed by 2 bases and 0 bases, with 7 bases remaining between them. Germline CDR1 LGHNA, CDR2 YSLEER. CDR3 amino acids: CASSQWTYQETQYF. The CDR3 DNA sequence: TGCGCCAGCAGCCAATGGACCTACCAAGAGACCCAGTACTTC.

This clonotype was seen ten or more times. The V call is TRBV6-2 or TRBV6-3, the J call TRBJ2-1; D possibly matches TRBD1 or TRBD2 (5 bases each). Trimming removed 4 bases at V and 3 bases at J, with 13 bases between. CDR3 size: 15 residues. The germline V gene has CDR1 MNHEY and CDR2 SVGEGT. CDR3 DNA: TGTGCCAGCAGTTTGGGACGACCCATCTACAATGAGCAGTTCTTC. Residues: CASSLGRPIYNEQFF.

This clonotype was recorded at least ten times. The chain uses TRBV5-6 and TRBJ2-1; 7 bases map to TRBD2. This CDR3 has 16 residues. Germline assignment: CDR1 SGHDT and CDR2 YYEEEE. The V gene end was trimmed by 0 bases and the J gene end by 2 bases; junction bases not matched to a gene: 5. The CDR3 here is CASSLVRLAAYNEQFF. The CDR3 DNA follows: TGTGCCAGCAGCTTGGTACGGCTAGCGGCCTACAATGAGCAGTTCTTC.

This clonotype has ten or more counts. The V and J genes are TRBV28 and TRBJ1-5; D remains unclear. V was trimmed by 1 base and J by 6 bases, leaving 10 bases between them. The CDR3 loop spans 14 amino acids. Germline V lookup: CDR1 MDHEN, CDR2 SYDVKM. The DNA of the CDR3 is TGTGCCAGCAGTTTATATGTGGCACTTCAGCCCCAGCATTTT. Translated: CASSLYVALQPQHF.

This clonotype came up many times. The CDR3 DNA sequence: TGTGCCAGCAGTTTTAAACAGGGGGCTGAAGCTTTCTTT. Residues: CASSFKQGAEAFF. The genes are TRBV12-3 or TRBV12-4 and TRBJ1-1; 8 bases are shared with TRBD1. The CDR3 spans 13 residues. J lost 6 bases, V lost 3 bases, and 3 bases had no gene match.

Ten or more counts support this clonotype. The chain is built from TRBV7-3 and TRBJ2-3; 8 bases align to TRBD2. Germline V gene lookup returns CDR1 SGHTA and CDR2 FQGTGA. This CDR3 comprises 15 residues. The J segment lost 6 bases and the V segment lost 5 bases, leaving 10 bases of the junction unmatched. The DNA for the CDR3 is TGTGCCAGCAGCCTAGTGAGCGGGAGCGCGGATACGCAGTATTTT. Its translation is CASSLVSGSADTQYF.

In this sample, this clonotype turned up many times. This sequence joins TRBV7-2 and TRBJ2-7; D is unresolved. This CDR3 contains 15 residues. The ends were cut back, 2 bases at V and 3 bases at J, with 14 bases in the middle. CDR1 is SGHTA, CDR2 FQGNSA, per germline. The CDR3 loop reads CASSLLWAPNYEQYF. DNA for the CDR3: TGTGCCAGCAGCTTATTGTGGGCCCCCAACTACGAGCAGTACTTC.

This clonotype was counted ten times or more. The chain employs TRBV24-1 and TRBJ2-5; D might be TRBD1 (5 bases). Trimming took 3 bases from V and 7 from J, leaving 17 bases between them. The germline CDR1 and CDR2 sequences are KGHDR and SFDVKD. The CDR3 is 15 residues long. Here the CDR3 DNA reads TGTGCCACCAGTGATATGTTCGACAGTATCGGGACCCAGTACTTC. As protein: CATSDMFDSIGTQYF.

There are many counts of this clonotype. This chain uses TRBV3-1 with TRBJ1-5; no clear D. Germline V gene data show CDR1 as LGHDT and CDR2 as YNNKEL (reference sequence). The CDR3 consists of 12 residues. Trimming cost V 4 bases and J 6 bases, with 7 bases left between them. This CDR3 reads CASSLSGQPQHF. The CDR3 DNA is TGTGCCAGCAGCCTCAGTGGTCAGCCCCAGCATTTT.